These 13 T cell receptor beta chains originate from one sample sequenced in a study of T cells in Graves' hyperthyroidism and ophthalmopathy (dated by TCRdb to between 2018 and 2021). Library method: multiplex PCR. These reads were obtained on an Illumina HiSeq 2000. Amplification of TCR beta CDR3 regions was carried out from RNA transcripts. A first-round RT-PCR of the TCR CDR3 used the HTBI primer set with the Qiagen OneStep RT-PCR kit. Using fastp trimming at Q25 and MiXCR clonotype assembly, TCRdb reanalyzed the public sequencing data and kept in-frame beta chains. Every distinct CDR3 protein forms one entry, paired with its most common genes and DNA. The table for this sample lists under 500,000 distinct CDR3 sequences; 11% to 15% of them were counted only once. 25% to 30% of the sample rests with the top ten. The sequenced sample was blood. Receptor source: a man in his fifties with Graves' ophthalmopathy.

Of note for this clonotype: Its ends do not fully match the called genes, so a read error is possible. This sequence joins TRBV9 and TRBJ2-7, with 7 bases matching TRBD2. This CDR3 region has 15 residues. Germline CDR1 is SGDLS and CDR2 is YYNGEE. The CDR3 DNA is TGTGCCGGCAGCGCGAGACCGGGACTAACCTACGAGCAGTACTTC. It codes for CAGSARPGLTYEQYF.

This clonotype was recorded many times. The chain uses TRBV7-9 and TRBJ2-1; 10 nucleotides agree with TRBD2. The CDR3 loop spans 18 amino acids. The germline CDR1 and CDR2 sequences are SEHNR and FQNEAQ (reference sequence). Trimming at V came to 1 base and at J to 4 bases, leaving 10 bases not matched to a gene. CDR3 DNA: TGTGCCAGCAGCTTAGGCCCGTTCACTAGCGGGGTATACAATGAGCAGTTCTTC. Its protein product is CASSLGPFTSGVYNEQFF.

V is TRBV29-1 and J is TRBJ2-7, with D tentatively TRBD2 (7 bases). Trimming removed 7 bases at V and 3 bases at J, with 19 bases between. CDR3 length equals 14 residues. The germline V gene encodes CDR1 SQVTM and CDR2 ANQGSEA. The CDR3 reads CSASSGTLFYEQYF. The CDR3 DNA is TGCAGCGCCTCAAGCGGGACACTCTTCTACGAGCAGTACTTC.

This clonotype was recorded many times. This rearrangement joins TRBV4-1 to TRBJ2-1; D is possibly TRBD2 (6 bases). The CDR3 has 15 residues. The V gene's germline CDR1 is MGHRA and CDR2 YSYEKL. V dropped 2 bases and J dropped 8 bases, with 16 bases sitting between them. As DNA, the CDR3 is TGCGCCAGCAGCCAACACGGACTACTTTTCGATGAGCAGTTCTTC. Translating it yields CASSQHGLLFDEQFF.

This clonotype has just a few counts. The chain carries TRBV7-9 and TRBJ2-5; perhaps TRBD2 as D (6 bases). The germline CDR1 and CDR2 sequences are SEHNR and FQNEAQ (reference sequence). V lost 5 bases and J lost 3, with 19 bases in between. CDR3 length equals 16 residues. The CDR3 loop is CASSPHSGRTKETQYF. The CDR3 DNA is TGTGCCAGCAGCCCACACTCGGGACGGACTAAAGAGACCCAGTACTTC. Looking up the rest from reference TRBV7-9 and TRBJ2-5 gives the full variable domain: DTGVSQNPRHKITKRGQNVTFRCDPISEHNRLYWYRQTLGQGPEFLTYFQNEAQLEKSRLLSDRFSAERPKGSFSTLEIQRTEQGDSAMYLCASSPHSGRTKETQYFGPGTRLLVL.

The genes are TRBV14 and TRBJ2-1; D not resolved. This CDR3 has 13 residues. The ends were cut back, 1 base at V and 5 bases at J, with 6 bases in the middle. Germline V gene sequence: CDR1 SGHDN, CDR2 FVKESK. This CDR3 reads CASSQAQDNEQFF. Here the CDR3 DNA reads TGTGCCAGCAGCCAAGCGCAGGACAATGAGCAGTTCTTC.

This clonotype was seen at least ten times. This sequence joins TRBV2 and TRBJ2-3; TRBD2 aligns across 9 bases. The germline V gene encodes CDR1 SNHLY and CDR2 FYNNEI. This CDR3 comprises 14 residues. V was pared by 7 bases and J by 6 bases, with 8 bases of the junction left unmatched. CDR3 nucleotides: TGTGCCAGCAAGTTAGTAGCGGGAGTGGATACGCAGTATTTT. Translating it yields CASKLVAGVDTQYF.

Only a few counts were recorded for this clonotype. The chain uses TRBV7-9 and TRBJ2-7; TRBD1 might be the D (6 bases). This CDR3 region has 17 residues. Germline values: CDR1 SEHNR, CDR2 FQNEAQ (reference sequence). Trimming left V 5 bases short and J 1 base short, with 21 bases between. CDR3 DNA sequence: TGTGCCAGCAGCCTTAGAAGTGACAGGCGTGAATCCTACGAGCAGTACTTC. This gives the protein CASSLRSDRRESYEQYF.

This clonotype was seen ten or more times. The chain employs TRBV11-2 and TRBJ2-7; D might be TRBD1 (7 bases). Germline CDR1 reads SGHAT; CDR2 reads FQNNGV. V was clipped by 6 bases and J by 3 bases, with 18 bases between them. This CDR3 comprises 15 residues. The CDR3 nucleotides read TGTGCCAGCAGTGAGGGGGCTAGCGCCAGCTACGAGCAGTACTTC. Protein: CASSEGASASYEQYF. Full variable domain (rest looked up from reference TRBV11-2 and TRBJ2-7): EAGVAQSPRYKIIEKRQSVAFWCNPISGHATLYWYQQILGQGPKLLIQFQNNGVVDDSQLPKDRFSAERLKGVDSTLKIQPAKLEDSAVYLCASSEGASASYEQYFGPGTRLTVT.

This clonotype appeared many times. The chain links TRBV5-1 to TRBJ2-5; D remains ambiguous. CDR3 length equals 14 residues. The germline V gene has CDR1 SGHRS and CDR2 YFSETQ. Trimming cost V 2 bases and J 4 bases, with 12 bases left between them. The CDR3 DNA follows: TGCGCCAGCAGCTTCCTACTAATCGGAGAGACCCAGTACTTC. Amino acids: CASSFLLIGETQYF.

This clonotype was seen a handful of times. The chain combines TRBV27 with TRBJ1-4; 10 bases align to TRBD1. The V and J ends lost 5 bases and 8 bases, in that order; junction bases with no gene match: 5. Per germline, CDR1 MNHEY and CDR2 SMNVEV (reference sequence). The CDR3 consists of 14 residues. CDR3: CASSPGTGVEKLFF. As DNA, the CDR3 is TGTGCCAGCAGTCCCGGGACAGGGGTCGAAAAACTGTTTTTT.

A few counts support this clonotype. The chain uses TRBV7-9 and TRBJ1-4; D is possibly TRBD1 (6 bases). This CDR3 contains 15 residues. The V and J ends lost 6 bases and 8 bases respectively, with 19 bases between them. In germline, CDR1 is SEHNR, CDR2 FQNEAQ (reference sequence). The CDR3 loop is CASRPSWDINEKLFF. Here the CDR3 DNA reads TGTGCCAGCAGACCCAGTTGGGACATAAACGAAAAACTGTTTTTT.

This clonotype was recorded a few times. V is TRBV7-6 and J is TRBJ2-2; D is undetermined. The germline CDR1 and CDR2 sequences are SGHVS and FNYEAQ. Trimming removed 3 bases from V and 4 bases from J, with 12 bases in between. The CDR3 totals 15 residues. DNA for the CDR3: TGTGCCAGCAGCTTCAAGGGTGAACTCACCGGGGAGCTGTTTTTT. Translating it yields CASSFKGELTGELFF.